This T cell receptor beta chain was sequenced for a study of T cells in tuberculosis. Study findings and constraints: Active tuberculosis cases were adults; controls were adolescents.

V dropped 0 bases and J dropped 4 bases, with 9 bases sitting between them. CDR3 length: 14 residues. CDR1 is MNHEY and CDR2 is SVGAGI in the germline V gene. This clone has only a few counts. The target antigen is unknown. Profiled with immunoSEQ multiplex PCR; TCRdb holds only in-frame clones, not every one. The sample shows tens of thousands of clones, about 85% of them seen only once. Documented time point: new active TB diagnosis, blood taken before or within 7 days of starting treatment. The clonotype comes from an adult with tuberculosis. Sequences were derived from PBMCs, sampled at tuberculosis diagnosis. V usage is TRBV6-5 and J usage is TRBJ1-1; D is undetermined. The CDR3 coding sequence is TGTGCCAGCAGTTACTCTCGGGGTTCCACTGAAGCTTTCTTT. It yields the protein CASSYSRGSTEAFF.